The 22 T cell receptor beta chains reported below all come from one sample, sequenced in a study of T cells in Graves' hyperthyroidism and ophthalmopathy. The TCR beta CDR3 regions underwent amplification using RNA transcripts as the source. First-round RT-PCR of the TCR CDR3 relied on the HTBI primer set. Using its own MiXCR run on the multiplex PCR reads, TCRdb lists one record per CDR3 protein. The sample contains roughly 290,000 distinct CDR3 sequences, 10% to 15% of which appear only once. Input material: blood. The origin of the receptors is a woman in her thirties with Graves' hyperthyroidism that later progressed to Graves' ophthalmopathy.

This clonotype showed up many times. The CDR3 DNA follows: TGTGCCAGCAGCTTAGAAGGGACGGTTCACCAAGAGACCCAGTACTTC. Encoded protein: CASSLEGTVHQETQYF. The rearrangement joins TRBV7-2 to TRBJ2-5, with D perhaps assigned TRBD1 or TRBD2 (5 bases each). V gave up 1 base and J gave up 0 bases, with 12 bases separating them. The CDR3 covers 16 residues. Germline CDR1 reads SGHTA; CDR2 reads FQGNSA.

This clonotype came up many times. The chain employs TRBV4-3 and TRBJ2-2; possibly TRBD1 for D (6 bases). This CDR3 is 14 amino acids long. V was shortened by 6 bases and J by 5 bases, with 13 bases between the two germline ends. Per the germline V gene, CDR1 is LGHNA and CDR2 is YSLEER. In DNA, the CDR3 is TGCGCCAGCAGTCTACTAGGGGGAACCGGGGAGCTGTTTTTT. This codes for CASSLLGGTGELFF.

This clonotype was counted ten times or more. Here the CDR3 reads CASSPSGMRGDTQYF. The CDR3 region has the DNA TGTGCCAGCAGCCCTTCGGGTATGAGGGGAGATACGCAGTATTTT. The V call is TRBV3-1, the J call TRBJ2-3; D is possibly TRBD1 or TRBD2 (5 bases each). Per the germline V gene, CDR1 is LGHDT and CDR2 is YNNKEL (reference sequence). V lost 4 bases, J lost 5 bases, and 16 bases lay in between. The CDR3 sequence is 15 residues long.

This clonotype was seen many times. CDR3 sequence reads: CSAGGGTGNTIYF. CDR3 coding DNA: TGCAGTGCTGGTGGGGGTACTGGAAACACCATATATTTT. The chain links TRBV20-1 to TRBJ1-3, with D tentatively TRBD1 (5 bases). V was shortened by 5 bases and J by 2 bases, with 10 bases between the two germline ends. Germline CDR1 is DFQATT and CDR2 is SNEGSKA (reference sequence). The CDR3 is 13 residues long.

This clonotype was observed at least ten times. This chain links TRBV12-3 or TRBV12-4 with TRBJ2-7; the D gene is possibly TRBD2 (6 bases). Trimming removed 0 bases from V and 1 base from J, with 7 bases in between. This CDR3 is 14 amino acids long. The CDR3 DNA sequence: TGTGCCAGCAGTTTAGCGCGGGGTTCCTACGAGCAGTACTTC. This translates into CASSLARGSYEQYF.

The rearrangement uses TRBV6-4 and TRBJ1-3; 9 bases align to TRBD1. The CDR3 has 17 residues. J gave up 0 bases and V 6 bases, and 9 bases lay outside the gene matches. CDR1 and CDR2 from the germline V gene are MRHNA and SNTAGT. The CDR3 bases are TGTGCCAGCAGGCAGCGGACAGGGGCTCTCTCTGGAAACACCATATATTTT. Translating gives CASRQRTGALSGNTIYF.

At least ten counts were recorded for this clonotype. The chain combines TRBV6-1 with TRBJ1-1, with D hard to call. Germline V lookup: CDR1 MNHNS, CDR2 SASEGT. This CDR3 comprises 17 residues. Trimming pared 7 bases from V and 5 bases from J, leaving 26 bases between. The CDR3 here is CASNPNGPGPRGTEAFF. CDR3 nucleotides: TGTGCCAGCAACCCCAACGGGCCGGGCCCAAGAGGAACTGAAGCTTTCTTT.

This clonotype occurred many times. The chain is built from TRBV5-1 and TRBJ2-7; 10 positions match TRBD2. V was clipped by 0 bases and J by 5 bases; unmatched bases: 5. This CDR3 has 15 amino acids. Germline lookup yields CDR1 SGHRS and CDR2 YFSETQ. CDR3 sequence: CASSLGTSGADEQYF. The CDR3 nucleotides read TGCGCCAGCAGCTTGGGTACTAGCGGGGCGGACGAGCAGTACTTC.

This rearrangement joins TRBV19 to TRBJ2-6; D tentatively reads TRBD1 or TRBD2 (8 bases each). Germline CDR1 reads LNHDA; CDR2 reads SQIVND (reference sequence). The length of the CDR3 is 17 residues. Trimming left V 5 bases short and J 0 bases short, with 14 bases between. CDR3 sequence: CASSRQGTSSGANVLTF. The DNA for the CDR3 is TGTGCCAGTAGTCGACAGGGGACTAGCTCTGGGGCCAACGTCCTGACTTTC.

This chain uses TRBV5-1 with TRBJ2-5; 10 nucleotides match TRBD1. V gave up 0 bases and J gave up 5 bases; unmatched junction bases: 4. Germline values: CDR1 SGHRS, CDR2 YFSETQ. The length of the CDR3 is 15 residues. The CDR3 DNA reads TGCGCCAGCAGCTTGGGACAGGGGGCGCGGGAGACCCAGTACTTC. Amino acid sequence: CASSLGQGARETQYF.

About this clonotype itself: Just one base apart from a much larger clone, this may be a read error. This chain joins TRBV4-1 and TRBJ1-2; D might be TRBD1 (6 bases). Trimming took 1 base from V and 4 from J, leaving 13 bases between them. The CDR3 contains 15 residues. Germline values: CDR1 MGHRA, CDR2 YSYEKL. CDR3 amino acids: CASSQGAGGSYGYTF. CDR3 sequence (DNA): TGCGCCAGCAGCCAAGGAGCCGGGGGCTCCTATGGCTACACCTTC.

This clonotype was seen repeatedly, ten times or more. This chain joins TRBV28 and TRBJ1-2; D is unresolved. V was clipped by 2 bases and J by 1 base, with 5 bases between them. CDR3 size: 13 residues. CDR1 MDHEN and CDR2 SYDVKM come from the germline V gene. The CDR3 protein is CASSLQVNYGYTF. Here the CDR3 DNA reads TGTGCCAGCAGTTTACAGGTTAACTATGGCTACACCTTC.

CDR3 DNA sequence: TGTGCCAGCAGCTTAAAAAGCGGTGACTACGAGCAGTACTTC. The encoded protein is CASSLKSGDYEQYF. V and J are TRBV7-2 and TRBJ2-7, with D perhaps matching TRBD2 (5 bases). CDR1 and CDR2 from the germline V gene are SGHTA and FQGNSA. V was cut by 2 bases and J by 3 bases, with 11 bases left in between. The CDR3 extends over 14 amino acids.

The CDR3 here is CASNTHLGGDEQFF. The CDR3 bases are TGTGCCAGCAACACCCACCTCGGGGGAGATGAGCAGTTCTTC. The V and J genes are TRBV6-1 and TRBJ2-1; tentatively, D is TRBD2 (6 bases). Germline V gene lookup returns CDR1 MNHNS and CDR2 SASEGT. V was shortened by 7 bases and J by 8 bases, with 18 bases between the two germline ends. The CDR3 runs to 14 residues.

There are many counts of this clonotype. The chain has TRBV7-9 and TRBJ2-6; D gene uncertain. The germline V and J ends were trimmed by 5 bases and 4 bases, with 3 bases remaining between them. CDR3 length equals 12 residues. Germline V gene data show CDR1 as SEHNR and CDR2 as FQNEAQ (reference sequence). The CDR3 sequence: CASSHGANVLTF. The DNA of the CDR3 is TGTGCCAGCAGCCACGGGGCCAACGTCCTGACTTTC.

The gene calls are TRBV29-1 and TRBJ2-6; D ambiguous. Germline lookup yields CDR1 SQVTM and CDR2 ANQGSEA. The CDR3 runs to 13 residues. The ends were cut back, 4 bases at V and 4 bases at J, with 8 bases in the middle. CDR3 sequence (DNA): TGCAGCGTTGGGAGCACCGGGGCCAACGTCCTGACTTTC. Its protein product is CSVGSTGANVLTF.

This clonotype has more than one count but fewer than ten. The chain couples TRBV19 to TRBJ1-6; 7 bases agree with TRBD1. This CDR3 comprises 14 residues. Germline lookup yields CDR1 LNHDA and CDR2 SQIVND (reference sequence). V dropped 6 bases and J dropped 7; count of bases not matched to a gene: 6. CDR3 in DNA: TGTGCCAGTAGCTACAGGGGATCGAATTCACCCCTCCACTTT. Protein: CASSYRGSNSPLHF. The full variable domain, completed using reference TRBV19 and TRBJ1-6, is DGGITQSPKYLFRKEGQNVTLSCEQNLNHDAMYWYRQDPGQGLRLIYYSQIVNDFQKGDIAEGYSVSREKKESFPLTVTSAQKNPTAFYLCASSYRGSNSPLHFGNGTRLTVT.

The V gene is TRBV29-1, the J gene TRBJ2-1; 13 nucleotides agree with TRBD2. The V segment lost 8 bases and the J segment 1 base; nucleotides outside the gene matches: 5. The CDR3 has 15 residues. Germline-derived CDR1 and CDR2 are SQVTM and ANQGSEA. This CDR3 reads CSLGLAGVSYNEQFF. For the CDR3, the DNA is TGCAGCTTAGGACTAGCGGGAGTTTCCTACAATGAGCAGTTCTTC.

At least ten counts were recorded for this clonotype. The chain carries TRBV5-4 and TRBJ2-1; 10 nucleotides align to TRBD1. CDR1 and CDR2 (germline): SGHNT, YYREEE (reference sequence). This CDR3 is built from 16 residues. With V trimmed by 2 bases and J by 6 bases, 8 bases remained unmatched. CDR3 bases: TGTGCCAGCAGCTTCCCCGGGGGGACAGGGGCCAATGAGCAGTTCTTC. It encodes CASSFPGGTGANEQFF.

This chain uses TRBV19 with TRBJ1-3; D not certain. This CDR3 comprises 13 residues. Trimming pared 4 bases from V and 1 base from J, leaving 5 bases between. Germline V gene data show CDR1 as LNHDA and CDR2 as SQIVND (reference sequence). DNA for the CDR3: TGTGCCAGTAGTACTGCTTCTGGAAACACCATATATTTT. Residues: CASSTASGNTIYF.

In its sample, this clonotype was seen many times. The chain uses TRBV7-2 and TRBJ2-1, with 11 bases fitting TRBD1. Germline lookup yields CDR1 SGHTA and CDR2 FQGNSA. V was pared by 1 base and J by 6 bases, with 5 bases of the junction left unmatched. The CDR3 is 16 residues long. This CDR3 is CASSLVAGTGGNEQFF. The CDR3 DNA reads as TGTGCCAGCAGCTTAGTCGCCGGGACAGGGGGCAATGAGCAGTTCTTC.

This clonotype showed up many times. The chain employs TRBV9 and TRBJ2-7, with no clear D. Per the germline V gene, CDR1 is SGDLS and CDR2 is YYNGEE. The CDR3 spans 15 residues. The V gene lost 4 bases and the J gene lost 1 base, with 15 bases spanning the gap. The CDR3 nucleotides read TGTGCCAGCAGCCCCTCACCGGACGAGTCCTACGAGCAGTACTTC. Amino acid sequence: CASSPSPDESYEQYF.